This is a list of T cell receptor beta chains from one sample in a study of Tregs in tolerant kidney transplant recipients. Only in-frame clones appear in the TCRdb table, and some are missing; sequencing was by immunoSEQ multiplex PCR. The sample shows tens of thousands of clones, more than 80% of them seen only once. Sequencing used Tregs from blood. These receptors all come from a human donor in good health. CDR3s include the opening cysteine and the closing phenylalanine or tryptophan. Each record gives: CDR3 protein, CDR3 DNA, clone size, J gene, D gene, V gene. D genes are given only for firm matches. Some rows mark clone size as missing; the rest say once, few, many or name a class of expanded clone.

CDR3 protein: CASSQDELAGILKQYF
CDR3 DNA: TGCGCCAGCAGCCAAGATGAACTAGCGGGAATCTTAAAGCAGTACTTC
clone size: NA
J gene: TRBJ2-5
D gene: TRBD2
V gene: TRBV4-1

CDR3 protein: CSARAREQYF
CDR3 DNA: TGCAGTGCTAGGGCCCGCGAGCAGTACTTC
clone size: NA
J gene: TRBJ2-7
D gene: NA
V gene: TRBV20-1

CDR3 protein: CASSLIQGANYGYTF
CDR3 DNA: TGCGCCAGCAGCTTGATACAGGGCGCGAACTATGGCTACACCTTC
clone size: NA
J gene: TRBJ1-2
D gene: NA
V gene: TRBV5-1

CDR3 protein: CASSPSTGRETQYF
CDR3 DNA: TGTGCCAGCTCTCCTTCTACAGGGCGAGAGACCCAGTACTTC
clone size: once
J gene: TRBJ2-5
D gene: NA
V gene: TRBV18

CDR3 protein: CAISEWGQGTQYF
CDR3 DNA: TGTGCCATCAGTGAGTGGGGACAGGGCACGCAGTACTTC
clone size: NA
J gene: TRBJ2-5
D gene: TRBD1
V gene: TRBV10-3

CDR3 protein: CASSTRQGENYGYTF
CDR3 DNA: TGTGCCAGCAGCACCAGACAGGGGGAGAACTATGGCTACACCTTC
clone size: NA
J gene: TRBJ1-2
D gene: TRBD1
V gene: TRBV7-3

CDR3 protein: CASSTISGELFF
CDR3 DNA: TGTGCCAGCAGCACAATTTCAGGGGAGCTGTTTTTT
clone size: NA
J gene: TRBJ2-2
D gene: NA
V gene: TRBV11-3

CDR3 protein: CASSVVAGSTDTQYF
CDR3 DNA: TGTGCCAGCAGCGTAGTGGCAGGCTCAACAGATACGCAGTATTTT
clone size: once
J gene: TRBJ2-3
D gene: NA
V gene: TRBV9

CDR3 protein: CASSLTGTGRVNEQFF
CDR3 DNA: TGTGCCAGCAGCTTAACCGGGACAGGCAGGGTCAATGAGCAGTTCTTC
clone size: NA
J gene: TRBJ2-1
D gene: TRBD1
V gene: TRBV7-3

CDR3 protein: CASSRDTYEQYF
CDR3 DNA: TGCGCCAGCAGCCGGGACACCTACGAGCAGTACTTC
clone size: NA
J gene: TRBJ2-7
D gene: NA
V gene: TRBV4-1

CDR3 protein: CASSPPRDRGPYNEQFF
CDR3 DNA: TGTGCCAGCTCACCCCCGCGGGACAGGGGGCCATACAATGAGCAGTTCTTC
clone size: NA
J gene: TRBJ2-1
D gene: TRBD1
V gene: TRBV18

CDR3 protein: CASSFRSSGRGGPGDTQYF
CDR3 DNA: TGCGCCAGCAGTTTTCGTTCTAGCGGGAGGGGTGGCCCGGGAGATACGCAGTATTTT
clone size: NA
J gene: TRBJ2-3
D gene: TRBD2
V gene: TRBV10-2

CDR3 protein: CASSHLDSDYGYTF
CDR3 DNA: TGTGCCAGCAGCCATCTGGACAGCGACTATGGCTACACCTTC
clone size: NA
J gene: TRBJ1-2
D gene: NA
V gene: TRBV4-2

CDR3 protein: CASSLAGPSNYGYTF
CDR3 DNA: TGTGCCAGCAGCTTAGCAGGTCCTTCTAACTATGGCTACACCTTC
clone size: NA
J gene: TRBJ1-2
D gene: NA
V gene: TRBV7-2

CDR3 protein: CASSTYPGSGYNEQFF
CDR3 DNA: TGTGCCAGTAGTACCTACCCAGGGTCCGGCTACAATGAGCAGTTCTTC
clone size: NA
J gene: TRBJ2-1
D gene: NA
V gene: TRBV19

CDR3 protein: CASARGSSYNEQFF
CDR3 DNA: TGTGCCAGTGCGCGGGGGAGCTCCTACAATGAGCAGTTCTTC
clone size: NA
J gene: TRBJ2-1
D gene: TRBD2
V gene: TRBV6-5

CDR3 protein: CSVELGAPTSAFF
CDR3 DNA: TGCAGCGTTGAATTGGGGGCCCCTACGTCCGCTTTCTTT
clone size: NA
J gene: TRBJ1-1
D gene: NA
V gene: TRBV29-1

CDR3 protein: CSVSSSGLYEQYF
CDR3 DNA: TGCAGCGTTTCGTCCAGCGGACTGTACGAGCAGTACTTC
clone size: NA
J gene: TRBJ2-7
D gene: NA
V gene: TRBV29-1

CDR3 protein: CASSLVGNNEQFF
CDR3 DNA: TGCGCCAGCAGCTTGGTGGGAAACAATGAGCAGTTCTTC
clone size: NA
J gene: TRBJ2-1
D gene: NA
V gene: TRBV5-1

CDR3 protein: CASSRSMSGEQYF
CDR3 DNA: TGTGCCAGCTCTCGCTCGATGTCGGGCGAGCAGTACTTC
clone size: NA
J gene: TRBJ2-7
D gene: NA
V gene: TRBV18

CDR3 protein: CATSRDPHTEAFF
CDR3 DNA: TGTGCCACCAGCAGAGATCCCCACACTGAAGCTTTCTTT
clone size: NA
J gene: TRBJ1-1
D gene: NA
V gene: TRBV15

CDR3 protein: CASSERAPGSTEAFF
CDR3 DNA: TGTGCCAGCAGTGAAAGGGCACCCGGCAGCACTGAAGCTTTCTTT
clone size: NA
J gene: TRBJ1-1
D gene: NA
V gene: TRBV6-1

CDR3 protein: CASSSVTGELFF
CDR3 DNA: TGCGCCAGCAGCTCGGTCACCGGGGAGCTGTTTTTT
clone size: NA
J gene: TRBJ2-2
D gene: NA
V gene: TRBV5-1

CDR3 protein: CASSLVPGEKLFF
CDR3 DNA: TGTGCCAGCAGCTTAGTGCCGGGTGAAAAACTGTTTTTT
clone size: NA
J gene: TRBJ1-4
D gene: NA
V gene: TRBV11-2

CDR3 protein: CASNRTDECSYEQYF
CDR3 DNA: TGTGCCAGCAACCGGACAGATGAGTGTTCCTACGAGCAGTACTTC
clone size: NA
J gene: TRBJ2-7
D gene: NA
V gene: TRBV11-1